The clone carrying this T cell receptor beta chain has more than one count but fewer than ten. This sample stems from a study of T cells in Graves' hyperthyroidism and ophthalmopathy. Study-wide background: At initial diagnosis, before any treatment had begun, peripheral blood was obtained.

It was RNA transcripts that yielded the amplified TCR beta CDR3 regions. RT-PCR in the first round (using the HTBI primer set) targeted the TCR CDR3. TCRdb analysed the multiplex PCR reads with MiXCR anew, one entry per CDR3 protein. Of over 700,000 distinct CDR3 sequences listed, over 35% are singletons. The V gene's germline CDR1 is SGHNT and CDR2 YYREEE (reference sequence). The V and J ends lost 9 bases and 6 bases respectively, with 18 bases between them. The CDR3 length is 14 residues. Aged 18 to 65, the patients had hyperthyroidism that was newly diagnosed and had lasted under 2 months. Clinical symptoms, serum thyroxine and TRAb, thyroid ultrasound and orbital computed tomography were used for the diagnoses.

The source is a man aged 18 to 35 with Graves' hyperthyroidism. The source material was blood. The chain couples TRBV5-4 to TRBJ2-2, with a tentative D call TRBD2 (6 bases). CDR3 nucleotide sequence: TGTGCCACCACGGACGGACTACGGCCCGGGGAGCTGTTTTTT. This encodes CATTDGLRPGELFF.